This record covers a single T cell receptor beta chain. Its specificity is not known. This sample is part of a study of cytomegalovirus exposure and HLA in healthy donors. Findings and caveats of the study: In a later analysis, common viral pathogens appeared linked to several of the most significant clusters.

Both 60 Vbeta primers and 13 Jbeta primers went into the PCR. Profiled with immunoSEQ multiplex PCR; TCRdb holds only in-frame clones, not every one. The data hold some 120,000 clones, with around 70% observed a single time. Trimming removed 2 bases from V and 3 bases from J, with 10 bases in between. The length of the CDR3 is 14 residues. CDR1 is SGDLS, CDR2 YYNGEE, per germline. The genes are TRBV9 and TRBJ2-3; no firm D call. Material for sequencing was PBMCs. This TCR was recovered from a young man in good health and CMV-seropositive. CDR3 nucleotide sequence: TGTGCCAGCAGCGTCGGCGAGGCGACAGATACGCAGTATTTT. This translates into CASSVGEATDTQYF.